This T cell receptor beta chain was recovered during a study of vaccination and CD4 T cells after COVID-19. Study-wide context: Convalescent donors were composed of six males and four females, of whom two were Hispanic. Cells were stimulated with overlapping spike peptides from SARS-CoV-2, HCoV-NL63, HCoV-OC43 and HCoV-229E. Collection of post-COVID samples occurred a median around 91 days after diagnosis, spanning a range of 35 to 161.

Cultured CD4+ T cell DNA was sequenced using the Oncomine TCR Beta short-read assay. Genomic DNA was extracted from cultured CD4+ T cells. MiXCR, applied by TCRdb to the PCR reads, yields one record per CDR3 protein. The sample yields 20,000 to 25,000 distinct CDR3 sequences, 60% seen once. Between the trimmed V and J ends, which lost 7 bases and 5 bases, there was a span of 13 bases. CDR3 length: 12 residues. CDR1 and CDR2 (germline): SQVTM, ANQGSEA. In the case of this clonotype: Its target is unknown.

Regarding treatment: approximately 10-day PBMC culture with coronavirus spike peptide pools or control peptides (ViraFEST assay). Sequencing was performed on CD4+ T cells from blood, cultured in vitro, taken after SARS-CoV-2 vaccination. This TCR was recovered from a human donor who received a COVID-19 vaccine. V gene TRBV29-1 combines with J gene TRBJ2-3, with D possibly being TRBD2 (7 bases). CDR3 in amino acids: CSAVRGGDTQYF. For the CDR3, the DNA is TGCAGCGCCGTAAGGGGGGGAGATACGCAGTATTTT.